The 22 T cell receptor beta chains presented below share a single source sample, sequenced in a study of blood T cell repertoires in COVID-19. Some clones are missing from TCRdb's copy, which holds only in-frame ones; the method was immunoSEQ multiplex PCR. This table has about 140,000 clones, around 86% appearing once. The sample taken for sequencing was peripheral blood. Receptors originate from a human donor in a cohort sampled during active COVID-19.

The rearrangement uses TRBV9 and TRBJ2-5; D is unresolved. The CDR3 covers 16 residues. Looked up from germline, CDR1 is SGDLS and CDR2 is YYNGEE. V lost 0 bases and J 0 bases, leaving 12 bases between the germline ends. The CDR3 loop is CASSVGLVRDQETQYF. For the CDR3, the DNA is TGTGCCAGCAGCGTAGGCCTAGTTCGGGACCAAGAGACCCAGTACTTC.

The gene calls are TRBV9 and TRBJ2-5, with 14 positions matching TRBD2. With V trimmed by 3 bases and J by 4 bases, 8 bases remained unmatched. This CDR3 region has 17 residues. CDR1 is SGDLS and CDR2 is YYNGEE in the germline V gene. CDR3 in DNA: TGTGCCAGCAGCGAGGGACTAGCGGGAGACTGGCGAGAGACCCAGTACTTC. Protein: CASSEGLAGDWRETQYF.

The chain employs TRBV11-2 and TRBJ2-7; D not certain. Trimming left V 1 base short and J 4 bases short, with 2 bases between. The CDR3 has 11 amino acids. CDR1 is SGHAT and CDR2 is FQNNGV in the germline V gene. The CDR3 coding sequence is TGTGCCAGCAGCTTAGCTTACGAGCAGTACTTC. This codes for CASSLAYEQYF.

This clone came up once. Other DNA sequences in this specimen translate into the identical CDR3. This sequence joins TRBV7-9 and TRBJ1-4, with TRBD1 identical over 7 bases. The CDR3 length is 14 residues. V was clipped by 5 bases and J by 2 bases; unmatched bases: 2. Germline values: CDR1 SEHNR, CDR2 FQNEAQ (reference sequence). CDR3 residues: CASSPGQTNEKLFF. Written as DNA, the CDR3 is TGTGCCAGCAGCCCGGGACAGACTAATGAAAAACTGTTTTTT.

In its sample, this clone was seen a few times. The V call is TRBV7-3, the J call TRBJ2-6; a possible D gene is TRBD1 (6 bases). CDR1 is SGHTA, CDR2 FQGTGA, per germline. This CDR3 has 16 amino acids. The V gene lost 3 bases and the J gene lost 0 bases, with 9 bases spanning the gap. Written as DNA, the CDR3 is TGTGCCAGCAGCTTCGTAGGGGGCTCTGGGGCCAACGTCCTGACTTTC. As protein: CASSFVGGSGANVLTF.

The genes are TRBV3-1 (or the pseudogene TRBV3-2) and TRBJ2-7, with unresolved D. V gave up 0 bases and J gave up 0 bases, with 18 bases separating them. The germline CDR1 and CDR2 sequences are LGHDT and YNNKEL (reference sequence). This CDR3 contains 18 residues. The CDR3 is CASSQDPEESQSSYEQYF. For the CDR3, the DNA is TGTGCCAGCAGCCAAGACCCTGAAGAGTCCCAATCCTCCTACGAGCAGTACTTC.

This clone was seen more than once but under ten times. This chain links TRBV29-1 with TRBJ1-2, with D tentatively TRBD1 (5 bases). The CDR3 runs to 14 residues. Trimming stripped 2 bases from V and 4 bases from J, with 14 bases between. Germline-derived CDR1 and CDR2 are SQVTM and ANQGSEA. CDR3 in amino acids: CSVEYRTQGYGYTF. CDR3 nucleotides: TGCAGCGTTGAATACCGGACGCAGGGCTATGGCTACACCTTC.

This clone was recorded a few times. The V call is TRBV7-9, the J call TRBJ2-2; 7 bases match TRBD2. The CDR3 has 18 residues. Germline lookup yields CDR1 SEHNR and CDR2 FQNEAQ (reference sequence). V was pared by 3 bases and J by 2 bases, with 12 bases of the junction left unmatched. CDR3 residues: CASSFLSGRFGNTGELFF. Written as DNA, the CDR3 is TGTGCCAGCAGCTTTCTCTCCGGGAGGTTCGGCAACACCGGGGAGCTGTTTTTT.

The V gene is TRBV19, the J gene TRBJ1-1; TRBD1 agrees at 9 bases. Per germline, CDR1 LNHDA and CDR2 SQIVND (reference sequence). The CDR3 is 15 amino acids. Trimming cost V 3 bases and J 4 bases; bases outside gene matches: 6. In nucleotides, the CDR3 is TGTGCCAGTAGTATCCGGGGACAGGGAACCACTGAAGCTTTCTTT. The encoded protein is CASSIRGQGTTEAFF.

In its sample, this clone was seen a few times. V usage is TRBV5-4 and J usage is TRBJ1-2; TRBD1 agrees at 10 bases. The J segment lost 1 base and the V segment lost 7 bases, leaving 4 bases of the junction unmatched. This CDR3 is built from 14 residues. The V gene's germline CDR1 is SGHNT and CDR2 YYREEE (reference sequence). CDR3 amino acids: CASAWDRGNYGYTF. CDR3 coding DNA: TGTGCCAGCGCCTGGGACAGGGGTAACTATGGCTACACCTTC.

The chain joins TRBV29-1 to TRBJ2-7; TRBD2 is a possible D gene (7 bases). V was trimmed by 7 bases and J by 3 bases, leaving 16 bases between them. CDR1 is SQVTM, CDR2 ANQGSEA, per germline. The CDR3 has 13 residues. The CDR3 DNA follows: TGCAGCGGGACCCGCGGGGGCAGCTACGAGCAGTACTTC. It specifies CSGTRGGSYEQYF.

This rearrangement joins TRBV27 to TRBJ2-7, with a weak D call TRBD1 (6 bases). V shed 6 bases and J shed 3 bases, with 24 bases lying between them. Germline CDR1 and CDR2: MNHEY and SMNVEV (reference sequence). This CDR3 contains 17 residues. CDR3 nucleotides: TGTGCCAGCAGCCGTACCACAGGGTCCCTCCCGAGCTACGAGCAGTACTTC. This gives the protein CASSRTTGSLPSYEQYF.

This chain joins TRBV7-8 and TRBJ2-1, with D tentatively TRBD1 (5 bases). The CDR3 covers 14 residues. Trimming left V 3 bases short and J 6 bases short, with 12 bases between. From germline, CDR1 is SGHVS and CDR2 FQNEAQ. As DNA, the CDR3 is TGTGCCAGCAGCTTCAGTATTGGGGCCAATGAGCAGTTCTTC. It translates to CASSFSIGANEQFF.

The rearrangement uses TRBV7-9 and TRBJ1-1; 11 bases are shared with TRBD1. V shed 4 bases and J 5 bases; nucleotides not matched to a gene: 9. The CDR3 spans 16 residues. Germline V gene lookup returns CDR1 SEHNR and CDR2 FQNEAQ (reference sequence). CDR3: CASSSKTGTGGTEAFF. CDR3 bases: TGTGCCAGCAGCTCCAAAACCGGGACAGGGGGGACTGAAGCTTTCTTT.

This chain connects TRBV5-1 to TRBJ1-1; D remains ambiguous. This CDR3 is built from 15 residues. Trimming took 0 bases from V and 2 from J, leaving 11 bases between them. Per the germline V gene, CDR1 is SGHRS and CDR2 is YFSETQ. CDR3 region: CASSLAVSQNTEAFF. The DNA of the CDR3 is TGCGCCAGCAGCTTGGCCGTCAGTCAAAACACTGAAGCTTTCTTT.

The rearrangement uses TRBV19 and TRBJ2-7, with 7 positions matching TRBD1. CDR3 length: 14 residues. V was pared by 4 bases and J by 0 bases, with 3 bases of the junction left unmatched. CDR1 and CDR2 from the germline V gene are LNHDA and SQIVND (reference sequence). The CDR3 nucleotides read TGTGCCAGTAGTACGACAGGGAACTCCTACGAGCAGTACTTC. This gives the protein CASSTTGNSYEQYF.

The rearrangement links TRBV7-3 to TRBJ2-7, with 11 bases aligning to TRBD2. Looked up from germline, CDR1 is SGHTA and CDR2 is FQGTGA. The CDR3 consists of 13 residues. The V segment lost 3 bases and the J segment 7 bases; nucleotides outside the gene matches: 2. The CDR3 DNA reads as TGTGCCAGCAGCTTGCTAGCGGGAGGTGAGCAGTACTTC. Protein product: CASSLLAGGEQYF.

The chain links TRBV6-6 to TRBJ2-7; 11 nucleotides agree with TRBD2. CDR3 length: 15 amino acids. The germline CDR1 and CDR2 sequences are MNHNY and SVGAGI (reference sequence). J lost 6 bases, V lost 5 bases, and 9 bases had no gene match. CDR3 loop: CASSHTSGSVGEQYF. DNA of the CDR3: TGTGCCAGCAGTCACACTAGCGGGAGTGTCGGCGAGCAGTACTTC.

V and J are TRBV2 and TRBJ2-2; 8 bases match TRBD2. The CDR3 has 16 amino acids. In germline, CDR1 is SNHLY, CDR2 FYNNEI. V lost 3 bases to trimming and J lost 5 bases; unmatched junction nucleotides: 8. The CDR3 DNA is TGTGCCAGCAGTGATCAGGCGGGAGGTGGAACCGGGGAGCTGTTTTTT. Translation: CASSDQAGGGTGELFF.

The J gene is TRBJ2-7, the V gene TRBV15, with D unresolved. V lost 1 base, J lost 0 bases, and 7 bases lay in between. The V gene's germline CDR1 is LNHNV and CDR2 YYDKDF (reference sequence). The CDR3 length is 14 residues. The CDR3 region has the DNA TGTGCCACCAGCAGAGGCGGATTCTCCTACGAGCAGTACTTC. Its translation: CATSRGGFSYEQYF.

The genes are TRBV7-9 and TRBJ2-1; 10 bases line up with TRBD1. V was pared by 1 base and J by 4 bases, with 1 base of the junction left unmatched. This CDR3 spans 15 amino acids. Germline assignment: CDR1 SEHNR and CDR2 FQNEAQ (reference sequence). DNA of the CDR3: TGTGCCAGCAGCTTAGAGGGACAGGGGTACAATGAGCAGTTCTTC. Protein: CASSLEGQGYNEQFF. The complete variable domain, with remaining parts taken from reference TRBV7-9 and TRBJ2-1, reads DTGVSQNPRHKITKRGQNVTFRCDPISEHNRLYWYRQTLGQGPEFLTYFQNEAQLEKSRLLSDRFSAERPKGSFSTLEIQRTEQGDSAMYLCASSLEGQGYNEQFFGPGTRLTVL.

The chain uses TRBV6-2 or TRBV6-3 and TRBJ1-5, with D unclear. The V and J ends lost 2 bases and 5 bases respectively, with 10 bases between them. Germline V gives CDR1 MNHEY, CDR2 SVGEGT. The CDR3 runs to 14 residues. The CDR3 DNA sequence: TGTGCCAGCAGTTACGTCGGTGTTTATCAGCCCCAGCATTTT. It specifies CASSYVGVYQPQHF.